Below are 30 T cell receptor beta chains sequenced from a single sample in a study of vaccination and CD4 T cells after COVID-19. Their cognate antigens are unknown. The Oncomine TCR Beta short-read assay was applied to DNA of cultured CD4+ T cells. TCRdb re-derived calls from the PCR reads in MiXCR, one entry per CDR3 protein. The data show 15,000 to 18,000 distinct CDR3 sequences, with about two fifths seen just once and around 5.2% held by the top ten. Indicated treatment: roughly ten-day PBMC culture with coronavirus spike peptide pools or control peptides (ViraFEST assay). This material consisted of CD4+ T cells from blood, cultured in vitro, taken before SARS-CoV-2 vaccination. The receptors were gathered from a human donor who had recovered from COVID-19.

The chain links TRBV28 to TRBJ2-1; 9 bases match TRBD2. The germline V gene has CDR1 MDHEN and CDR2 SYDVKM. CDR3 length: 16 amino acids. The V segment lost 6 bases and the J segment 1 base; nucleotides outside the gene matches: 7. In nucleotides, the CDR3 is TGTGCCAGCAGACCCGCTAGCGGGAATTCCTACAATGAGCAGTTCTTC. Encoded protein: CASRPASGNSYNEQFF.

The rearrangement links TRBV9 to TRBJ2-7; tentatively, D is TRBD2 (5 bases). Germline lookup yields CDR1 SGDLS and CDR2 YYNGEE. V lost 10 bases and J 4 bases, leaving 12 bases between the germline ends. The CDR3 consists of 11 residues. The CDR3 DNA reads TGTGCCCCGGGATGCGGGTACGAGCAGTACTTC. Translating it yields CAPGCGYEQYF. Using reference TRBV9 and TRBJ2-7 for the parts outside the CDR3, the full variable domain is DSGVTQTPKHLITATGQRVTLRCSPRSGDLSVYWYQQSLDQGLQFLIQYYNGEERAKGNILERFSAQQFPDLHSELNLSSLELGDSALYFCAPGCGYEQYFGPGTRLTVT.

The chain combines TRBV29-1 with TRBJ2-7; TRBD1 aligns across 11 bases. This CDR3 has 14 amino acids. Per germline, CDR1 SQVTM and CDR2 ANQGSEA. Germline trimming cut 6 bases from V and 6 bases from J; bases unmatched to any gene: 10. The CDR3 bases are TGCAGCGTGGTACCGGGACAGGGGGTTCCCGAGCAGTACTTC. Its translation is CSVVPGQGVPEQYF.

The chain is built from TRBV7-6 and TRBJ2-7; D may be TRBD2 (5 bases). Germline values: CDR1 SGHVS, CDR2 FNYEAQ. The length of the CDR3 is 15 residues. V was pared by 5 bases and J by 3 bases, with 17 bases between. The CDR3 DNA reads TGTGCCAGCAGCAGACTGGCGGGCGGAATCTACGAGCAGTACTTC. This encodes CASSRLAGGIYEQYF.

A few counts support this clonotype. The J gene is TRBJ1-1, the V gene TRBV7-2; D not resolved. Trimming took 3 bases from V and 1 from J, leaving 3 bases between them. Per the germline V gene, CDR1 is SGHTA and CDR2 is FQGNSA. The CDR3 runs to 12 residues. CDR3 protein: CASSLQNTEAFF. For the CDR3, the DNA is TGTGCCAGCAGCTTGCAGAACACTGAAGCTTTCTTT.

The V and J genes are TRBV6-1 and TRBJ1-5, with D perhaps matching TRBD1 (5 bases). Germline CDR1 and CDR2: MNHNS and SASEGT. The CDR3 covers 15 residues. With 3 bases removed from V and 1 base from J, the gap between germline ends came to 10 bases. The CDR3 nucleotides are TGTGCCAGCAGTGATGTGGGACGGAGCAATCAGCCCCAGCATTTT. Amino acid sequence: CASSDVGRSNQPQHF.

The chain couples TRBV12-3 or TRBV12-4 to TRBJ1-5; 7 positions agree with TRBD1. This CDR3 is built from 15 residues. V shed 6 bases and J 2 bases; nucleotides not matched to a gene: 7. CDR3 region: CASSPTGAGNQPQHF. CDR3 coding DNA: TGTGCCAGCAGCCCCACAGGGGCGGGCAATCAGCCCCAGCATTTT.

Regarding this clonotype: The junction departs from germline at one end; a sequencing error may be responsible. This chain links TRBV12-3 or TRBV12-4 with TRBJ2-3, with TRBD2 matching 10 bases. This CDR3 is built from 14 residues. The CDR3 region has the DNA TGTGCCAGCACCAGCCTAGCGGGAGCAGACACGCAGTATTTT. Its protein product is CASTSLAGADTQYF.

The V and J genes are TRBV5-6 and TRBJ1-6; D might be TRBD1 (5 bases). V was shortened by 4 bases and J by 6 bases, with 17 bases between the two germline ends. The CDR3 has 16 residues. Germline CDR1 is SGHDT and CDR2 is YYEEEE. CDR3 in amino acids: CASSRGGGLGNSPLHF. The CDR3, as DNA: TGTGCCAGCAGCCGCGGTGGGGGTCTCGGTAATTCACCCCTCCACTTT. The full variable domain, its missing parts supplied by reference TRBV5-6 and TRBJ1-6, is DAGVTQSPTHLIKTRGQQVTLRCSPKSGHDTVSWYQQALGQGPQFIFQYYEEEERQRGNFPDRFSGHQFPNYSSELNVNALLLGDSALYLCASSRGGGLGNSPLHFGNGTRLTVT.

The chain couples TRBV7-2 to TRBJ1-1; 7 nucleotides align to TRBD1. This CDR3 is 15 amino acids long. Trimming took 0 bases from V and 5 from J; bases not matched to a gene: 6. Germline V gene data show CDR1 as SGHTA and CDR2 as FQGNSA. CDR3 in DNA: TGTGCCAGCAGCTTAGCCTCAGGGGGAGGGACTGAAGCTTTCTTT. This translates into CASSLASGGGTEAFF.

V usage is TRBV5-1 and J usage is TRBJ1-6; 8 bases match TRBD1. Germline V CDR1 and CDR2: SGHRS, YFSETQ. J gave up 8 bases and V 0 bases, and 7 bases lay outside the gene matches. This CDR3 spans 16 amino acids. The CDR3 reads CASSLGDRPYHSPLHF. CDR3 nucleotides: TGCGCCAGCAGCTTGGGGGACAGGCCCTACCATTCACCCCTCCACTTT.

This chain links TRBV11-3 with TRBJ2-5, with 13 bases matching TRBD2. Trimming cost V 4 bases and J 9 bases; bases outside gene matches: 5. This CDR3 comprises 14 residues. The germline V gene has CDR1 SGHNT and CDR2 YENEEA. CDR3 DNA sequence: TGTGCCAGCAGCTCAGGGACTAGCGGGGCCCCCCAGTACTTC. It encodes CASSSGTSGAPQYF.

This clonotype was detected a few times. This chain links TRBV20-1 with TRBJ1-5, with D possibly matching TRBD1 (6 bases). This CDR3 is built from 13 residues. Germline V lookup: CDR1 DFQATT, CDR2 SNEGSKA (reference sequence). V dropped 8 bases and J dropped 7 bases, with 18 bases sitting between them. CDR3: CSTRQAEGQPQHF. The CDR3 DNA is TGCAGTACACGACAGGCCGAAGGGCAGCCCCAGCATTTT.

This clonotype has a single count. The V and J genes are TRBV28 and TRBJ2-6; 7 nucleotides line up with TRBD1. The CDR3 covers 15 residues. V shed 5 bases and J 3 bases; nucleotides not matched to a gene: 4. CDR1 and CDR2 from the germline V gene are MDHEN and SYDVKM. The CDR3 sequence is CASSRDSGGANVLTF. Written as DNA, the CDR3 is TGTGCCAGCAGTAGGGACAGCGGTGGGGCCAACGTCCTGACTTTC.

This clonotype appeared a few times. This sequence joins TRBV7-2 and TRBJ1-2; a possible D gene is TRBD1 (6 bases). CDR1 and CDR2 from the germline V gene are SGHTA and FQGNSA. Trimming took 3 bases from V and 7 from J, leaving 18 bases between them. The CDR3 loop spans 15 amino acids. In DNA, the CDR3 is TGTGCCAGCAGCTTCAGCTCAGGGGTCAACGCTGGCTACACCTTC. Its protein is CASSFSSGVNAGYTF.

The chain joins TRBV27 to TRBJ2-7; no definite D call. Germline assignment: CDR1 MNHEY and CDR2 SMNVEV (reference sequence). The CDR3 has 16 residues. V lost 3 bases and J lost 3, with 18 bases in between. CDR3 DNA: TGTGCCAGCAGTTTGAATTGGGCTTCCTCGGGCTACGAGCAGTACTTC. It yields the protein CASSLNWASSGYEQYF.

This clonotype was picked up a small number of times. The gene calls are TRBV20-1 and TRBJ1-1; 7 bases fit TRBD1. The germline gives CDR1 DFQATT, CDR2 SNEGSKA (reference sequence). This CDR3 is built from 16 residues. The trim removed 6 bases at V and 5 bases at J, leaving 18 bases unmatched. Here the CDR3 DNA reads TGCAGTGCCCGAATGACAGGGAGGGTCGATGGTACTGAAGCTTTCTTT. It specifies CSARMTGRVDGTEAFF.

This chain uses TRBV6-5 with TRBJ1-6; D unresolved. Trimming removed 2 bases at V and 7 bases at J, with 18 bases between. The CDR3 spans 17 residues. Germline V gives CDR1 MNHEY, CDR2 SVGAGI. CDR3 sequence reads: CASSYTASPLGNSPLHF. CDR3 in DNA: TGTGCCAGCAGTTACACGGCCAGCCCGTTGGGGAATTCACCCCTCCACTTT.

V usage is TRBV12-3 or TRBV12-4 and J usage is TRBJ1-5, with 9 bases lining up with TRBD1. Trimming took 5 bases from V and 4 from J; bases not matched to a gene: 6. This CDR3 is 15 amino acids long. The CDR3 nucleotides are TGTGCCAGCAGTCTCCGACAGGGGGATAATCAGCCCCAGCATTTT. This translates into CASSLRQGDNQPQHF.

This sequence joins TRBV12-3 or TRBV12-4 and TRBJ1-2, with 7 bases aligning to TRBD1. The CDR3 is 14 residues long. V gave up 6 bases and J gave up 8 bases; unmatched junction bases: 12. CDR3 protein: CASSRPGQGGGYTF. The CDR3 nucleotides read TGTGCCAGCAGCCGGCCGGGCCAGGGGGGGGGCTACACCTTC.

The CDR3 is CASSLRPRGISGNTIYF. CDR3 in DNA: TGTGCCAGCAGCTTACGCCCCAGGGGCATCTCTGGAAACACCATATATTTT. The V gene is TRBV7-3, the J gene TRBJ1-3, with D perhaps TRBD1 (6 bases). V lost 2 bases to trimming and J lost 0 bases, with 14 bases between them. The CDR3 totals 17 residues. From germline, CDR1 is SGHTA and CDR2 FQGTGA. The full variable domain, completed using reference TRBV7-3 and TRBJ1-3, is GAGVSQTPSNKVTEKGKYVELRCDPISGHTALYWYRQSLGQGPEFLIYFQGTGAADDSGLPNDRFFAVRPEGSVSTLKIQRTERGDSAVYLCASSLRPRGISGNTIYFGEGSWLTVV.

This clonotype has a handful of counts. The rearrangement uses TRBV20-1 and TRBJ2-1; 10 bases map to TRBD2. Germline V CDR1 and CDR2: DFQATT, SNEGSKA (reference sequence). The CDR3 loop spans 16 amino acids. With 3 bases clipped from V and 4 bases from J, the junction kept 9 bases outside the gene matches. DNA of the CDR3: TGCAGTGCTAGGACTAGCGGGCCGACCTCATACAATGAGCAGTTCTTC. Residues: CSARTSGPTSYNEQFF.

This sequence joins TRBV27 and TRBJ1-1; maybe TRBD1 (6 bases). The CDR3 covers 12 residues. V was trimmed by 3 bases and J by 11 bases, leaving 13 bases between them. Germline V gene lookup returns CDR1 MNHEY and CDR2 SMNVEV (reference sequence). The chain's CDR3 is CASSLRGAPAFF. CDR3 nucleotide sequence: TGTGCCAGCAGTTTGAGGGGGGCTCCTGCTTTCTTT.

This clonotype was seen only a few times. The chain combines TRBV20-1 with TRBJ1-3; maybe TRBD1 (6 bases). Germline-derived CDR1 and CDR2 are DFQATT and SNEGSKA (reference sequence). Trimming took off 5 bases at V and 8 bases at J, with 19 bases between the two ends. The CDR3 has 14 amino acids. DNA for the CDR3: TGCAGTGCTCCGCCCCCCGGGACAACTGACACCATATATTTT. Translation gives CSAPPPGTTDTIYF.

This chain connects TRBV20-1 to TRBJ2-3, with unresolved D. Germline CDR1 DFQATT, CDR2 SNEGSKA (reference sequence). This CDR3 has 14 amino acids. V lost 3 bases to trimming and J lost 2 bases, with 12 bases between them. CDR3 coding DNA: TGCAGTGCTAGTCCACTCACCGACACAGATACGCAGTATTTT. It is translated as CSASPLTDTDTQYF.

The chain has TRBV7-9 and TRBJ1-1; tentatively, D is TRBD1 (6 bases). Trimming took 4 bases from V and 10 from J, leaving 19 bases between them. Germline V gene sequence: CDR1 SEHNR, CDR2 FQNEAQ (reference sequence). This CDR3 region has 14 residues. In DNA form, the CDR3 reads TGTGCCAGCAGCTCACCACAGGGAGTCGGGGGAGCTTTCTTT. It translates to CASSSPQGVGGAFF.

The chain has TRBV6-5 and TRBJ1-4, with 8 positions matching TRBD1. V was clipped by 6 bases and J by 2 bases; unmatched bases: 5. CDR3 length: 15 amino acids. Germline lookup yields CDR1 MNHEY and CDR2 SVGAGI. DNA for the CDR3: TGTGCCAGCAGCTACAGGGGGGGCACTAATGAAAAACTGTTTTTT. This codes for CASSYRGGTNEKLFF.

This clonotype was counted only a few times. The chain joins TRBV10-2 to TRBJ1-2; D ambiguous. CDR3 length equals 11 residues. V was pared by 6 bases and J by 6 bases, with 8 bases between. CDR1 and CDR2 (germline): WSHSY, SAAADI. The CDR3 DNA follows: TGCGCCAGCAGCCGAGGACATGGCTACACCTTC. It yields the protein CASSRGHGYTF.

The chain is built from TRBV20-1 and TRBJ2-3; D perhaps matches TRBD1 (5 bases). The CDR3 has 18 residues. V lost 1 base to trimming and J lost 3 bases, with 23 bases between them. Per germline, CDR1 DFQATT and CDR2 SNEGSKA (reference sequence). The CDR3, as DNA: TGCAGTGCTAGAGCCGTTCTGTTTGGGGCGAAGAATACAGATACGCAGTATTTT. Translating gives CSARAVLFGAKNTDTQYF.

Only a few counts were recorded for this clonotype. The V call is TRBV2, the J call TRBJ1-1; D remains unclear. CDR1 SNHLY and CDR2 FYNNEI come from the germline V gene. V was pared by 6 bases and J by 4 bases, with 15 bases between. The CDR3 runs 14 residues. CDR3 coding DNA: TGTGCCAGCAGGGTAGAGTCCGAGACCACTGAAGCTTTCTTT. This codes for CASRVESETTEAFF.